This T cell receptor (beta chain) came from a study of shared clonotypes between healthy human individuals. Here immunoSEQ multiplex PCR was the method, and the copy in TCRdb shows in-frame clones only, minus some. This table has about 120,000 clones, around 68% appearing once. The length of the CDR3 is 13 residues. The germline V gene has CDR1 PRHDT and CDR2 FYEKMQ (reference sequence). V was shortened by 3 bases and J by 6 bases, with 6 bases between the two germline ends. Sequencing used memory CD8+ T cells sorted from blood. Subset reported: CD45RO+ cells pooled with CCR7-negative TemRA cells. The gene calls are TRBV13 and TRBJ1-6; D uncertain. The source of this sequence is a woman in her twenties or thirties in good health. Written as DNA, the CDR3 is TGTGCCAGCAGCTTCAGGAGTAATTCACCCCTCCACTTT. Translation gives CASSFRSNSPLHF.